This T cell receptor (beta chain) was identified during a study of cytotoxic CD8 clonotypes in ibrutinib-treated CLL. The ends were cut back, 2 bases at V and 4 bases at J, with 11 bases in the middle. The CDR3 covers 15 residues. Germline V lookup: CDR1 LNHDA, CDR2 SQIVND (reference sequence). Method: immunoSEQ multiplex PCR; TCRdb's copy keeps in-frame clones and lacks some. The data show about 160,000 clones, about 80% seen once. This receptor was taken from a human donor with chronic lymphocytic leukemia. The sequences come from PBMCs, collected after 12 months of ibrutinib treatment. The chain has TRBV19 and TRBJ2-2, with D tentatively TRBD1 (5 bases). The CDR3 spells CASSIIGAGTGELFF. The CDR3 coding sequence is TGTGCCAGTAGTATAATAGGGGCCGGCACCGGGGAGCTGTTTTTT.